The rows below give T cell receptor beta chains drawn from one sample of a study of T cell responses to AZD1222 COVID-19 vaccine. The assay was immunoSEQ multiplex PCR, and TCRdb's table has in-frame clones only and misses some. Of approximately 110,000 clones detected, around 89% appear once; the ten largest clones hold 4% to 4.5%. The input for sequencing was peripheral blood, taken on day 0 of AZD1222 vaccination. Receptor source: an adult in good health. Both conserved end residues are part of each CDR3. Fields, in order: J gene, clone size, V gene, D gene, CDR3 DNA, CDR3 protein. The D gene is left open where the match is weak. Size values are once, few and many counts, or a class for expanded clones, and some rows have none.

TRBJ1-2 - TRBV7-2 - TGTGCCAGCAGCTTAGATCCGAGCCGGCCGTATGGCTACACCTTC CASSLDPSRPYGYTF
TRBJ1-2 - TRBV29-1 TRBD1 TGCAGCGTCCGCCCGGGACAGGGGCACTATGGCTACACCTTC CSVRPGQGHYGYTF
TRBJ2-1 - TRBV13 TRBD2 TGTGCCAGCAGCCGGCCTCAGGGGCGGTCTAGCGGGCATGAGCAGTTCTTC CASSRPQGRSSGHEQFF
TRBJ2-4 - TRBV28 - TGTGCCAGCAGATTGGGGGGCACTAACATTCAGTACTTC CASRLGGTNIQYF
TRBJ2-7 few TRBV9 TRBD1 TGTGCCAGCAGCGTAGGATCGGCGACAGGGACCTACGAGCAGTACTTC CASSVGSATGTYEQYF
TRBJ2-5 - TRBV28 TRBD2 TGTGCCAGCAGTTTATCGGGACTAGCGGGAAGGGGAGAGACCCAGTACTTC CASSLSGLAGRGETQYF
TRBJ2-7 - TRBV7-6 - TGTGCCAGCAGCAACCGGGACAACTACGAGCAGTACTTC CASSNRDNYEQYF
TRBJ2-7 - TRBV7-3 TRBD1 TGTGCCAGCAGCCCTGGACAGGGAGACTACGAGCAGTACTTC CASSPGQGDYEQYF
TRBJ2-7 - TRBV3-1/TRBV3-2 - TGTGCCAGCAGCCATATACGAGCTAGAAACGAGCAGTACTTC CASSHIRARNEQYF
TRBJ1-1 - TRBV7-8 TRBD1 TGTGCCAGCGGGACAGGGGGGAACACTGAAGCTTTCTTT CASGTGGNTEAFF
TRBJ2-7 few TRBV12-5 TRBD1 TGTGCTAGTGCCCTGCAGGGGGCATACGAGCAGTACTTC CASALQGAYEQYF
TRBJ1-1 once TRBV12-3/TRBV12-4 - TGTGCCAGCTCTCTTTCCACTGAAGCTTTCTTT CASSLSTEAFF
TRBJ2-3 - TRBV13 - TGTGCCAGCAGCCATCACCCCCTCAGCGGATACTTCACAGATACGCAGTATTTT CASSHHPLSGYFTDTQYF
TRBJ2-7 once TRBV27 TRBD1 TGTGCCAGCAGCACAGGAACAGGGGGCGAGCAGTACTTC CASSTGTGGEQYF
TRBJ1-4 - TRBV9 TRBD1 TGTGCCAGCAGCCAAAGACAGGGTGAAAAACTGTTTTTT CASSQRQGEKLFF
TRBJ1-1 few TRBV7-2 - TGTGCCAGCAGTCCCGGGACTGGCGCTTTGAACACTGAAGCTTTCTTT CASSPGTGALNTEAFF
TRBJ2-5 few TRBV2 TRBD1 TGTGCCAGCAGTCAGGAGACAGGGCCAGAGACCCAGTACTTC CASSQETGPETQYF
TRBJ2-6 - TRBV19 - TGTGCCAGTAGTCCCCGACACAACTCTGGGGCCAACGTCCTGACTTTC CASSPRHNSGANVLTF
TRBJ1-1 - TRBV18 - TGTGCCAGCTCACCACTCGCGAGTCCGAACACTGAAGCTTTCTTT CASSPLASPNTEAFF
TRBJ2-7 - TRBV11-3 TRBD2 TGTGCCAGCAGCTTAGATCCATCGGCTAGCGGGGGGCCCAACTACGAGCAGTACTTC CASSLDPSASGGPNYEQYF
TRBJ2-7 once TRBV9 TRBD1 TGTGCCAGCAGCGGTCAGGGGGCAACCGACGAGCAGTACTTC CASSGQGATDEQYF
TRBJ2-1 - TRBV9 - TGTGCCAGCAGCCTAGGTGGGGTCAATGAGCAGTTCTTC CASSLGGVNEQFF
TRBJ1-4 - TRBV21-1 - TGTGCCAGCAGCAAGGACGGTCTAGAGGAAAAACTGTTTTTT CASSKDGLEEKLFF
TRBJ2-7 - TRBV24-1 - TGTGCCACCAGTGATTCCGGGGTGGACGAGCAGTACTTC CATSDSGVDEQYF
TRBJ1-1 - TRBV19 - TGTGCCACTAAGGGGGACACTGAAGCTTTCTTT CATKGDTEAFF
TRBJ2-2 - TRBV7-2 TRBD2 TGTGCCAGCAGCTTAGAGCGGGGGGGCCTAAACACCGGGGAGCTGTTTTTT CASSLERGGLNTGELFF
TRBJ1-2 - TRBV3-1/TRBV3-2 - TGTGCCAGCAGGCCACTAGGACAGTATGGCTACACCTTC CASRPLGQYGYTF
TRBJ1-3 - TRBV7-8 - TGTGCCAGCAGCCCCCGGGACCGAAACACCATATATTTT CASSPRDRNTIYF
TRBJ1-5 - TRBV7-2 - TGTGCCAGCAGCTTAGCCGGACAGCCGTCCCGTCAGCCCCAGCATTTT CASSLAGQPSRQPQHF
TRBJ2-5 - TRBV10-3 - TGTGCCATCAGTGGGGTCTTGCCCGAAGAGACCCAGTACTTC CAISGVLPEETQYF
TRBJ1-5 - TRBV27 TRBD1 TGTGCCAGCGGGTCACAGGGGTCTGGGCAGCCCCAGCATTTT CASGSQGSGQPQHF
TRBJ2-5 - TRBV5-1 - TGCGCCAGCAGCTTCAATTCAGGGACTCCTCAAGAGACCCAGTACTTC CASSFNSGTPQETQYF
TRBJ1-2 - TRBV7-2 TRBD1 TGTGCCAGCAGCCCCCTAGGACAGGGGCCCGTAGGCTACACCTTC CASSPLGQGPVGYTF
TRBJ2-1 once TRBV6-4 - TGTGCCAGCAGTGACGGGCTTGGCGGGATGAATGAGCAGTTCTTC CASSDGLGGMNEQFF
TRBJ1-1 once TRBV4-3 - TGCGCCAGCAGCCAAGAGTTCTTAGCCATGAACACTGAAGCTTTCTTT CASSQEFLAMNTEAFF
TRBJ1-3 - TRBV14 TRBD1 TGTGCCAGCAGCTCGAGAGGGACAGGGGCAAGCGTTGGAAACACCATATATTTT CASSSRGTGASVGNTIYF
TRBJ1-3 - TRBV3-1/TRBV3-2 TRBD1 TGTGCCAGCAGCCAAGGACCAGGGGGGCAGGGGGCTTGTCACTCTGGAAACACCATATATTTT CASSQGPGGQGACHSGNTIYF
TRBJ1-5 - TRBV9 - TGTGCCAGCAACACGAATGGCGGCAATCAGCCCCAGCATTTT CASNTNGGNQPQHF
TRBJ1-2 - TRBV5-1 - TGCGCCAGCAGCCAACCATCCTATGGCTACACCTTC CASSQPSYGYTF
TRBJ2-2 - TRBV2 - TGTGCCAGCAAGGAGGGCAGATCGAACACCGGGGAGCTGTTTTTT CASKEGRSNTGELFF
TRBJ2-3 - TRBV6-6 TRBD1 TGTGCCAGCAGTTACACGGGACAGGGCACAGATACGCAGTATTTT CASSYTGQGTDTQYF
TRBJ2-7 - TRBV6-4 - TGTGCCAGCAGTACAGGGACAATACTTGAGCAGTACTTC CASSTGTILEQYF
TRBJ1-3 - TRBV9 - TGTGCCAGCACCAAGAATGGGGTCTCTGGAAACACCATATATTTT CASTKNGVSGNTIYF
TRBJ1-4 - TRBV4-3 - TGCGCCAGCAGCCAATCCGCAAACAGGGAAAAACTGTTTTTT CASSQSANREKLFF
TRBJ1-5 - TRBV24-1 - TGTGCCACCAGTGACAACAGGGTGGAGCCCCAGCATTTT CATSDNRVEPQHF
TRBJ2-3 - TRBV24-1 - TGTGCCACCGCGGACGGTAGCACAGATACGCAGTATTTT CATADGSTDTQYF
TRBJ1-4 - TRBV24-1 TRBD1 TGTGCCACCAGTGGTTCGGACAGGGACGAGGGTGAAAAACTGTTTTTT CATSGSDRDEGEKLFF
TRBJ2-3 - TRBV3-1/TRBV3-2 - TGTGCCAGCAGCCAAACTCGGACTGCAGATACGCAGTATTTT CASSQTRTADTQYF
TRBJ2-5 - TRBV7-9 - TGTGCCAGCAGCTGGAGGCAAGCGAATGACCAGTACTTC CASSWRQANDQYF
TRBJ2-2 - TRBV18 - TGTGCCAGCTCACCAGTTCGTTCGGCCGGGGAGCTGTTTTTT CASSPVRSAGELFF
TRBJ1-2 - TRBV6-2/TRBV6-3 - TGTGCCAGCAGTTACTCGTACCGGAGTGAGGGCTACACCTTC CASSYSYRSEGYTF